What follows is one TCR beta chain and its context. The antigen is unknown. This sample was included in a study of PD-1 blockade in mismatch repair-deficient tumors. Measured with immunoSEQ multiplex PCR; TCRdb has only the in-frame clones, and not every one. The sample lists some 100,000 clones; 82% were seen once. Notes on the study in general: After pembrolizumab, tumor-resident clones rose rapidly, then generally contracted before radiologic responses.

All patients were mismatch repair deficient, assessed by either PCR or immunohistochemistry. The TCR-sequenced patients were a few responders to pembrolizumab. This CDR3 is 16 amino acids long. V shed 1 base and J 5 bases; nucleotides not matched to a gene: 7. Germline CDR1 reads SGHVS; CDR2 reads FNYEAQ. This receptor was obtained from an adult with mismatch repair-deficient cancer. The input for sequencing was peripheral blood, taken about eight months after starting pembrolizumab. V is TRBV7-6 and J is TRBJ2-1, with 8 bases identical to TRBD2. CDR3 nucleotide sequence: TGTGCCAGCAGCTTAGTCTCTAGCGGGTCTAACAATGAGCAGTTCTTC. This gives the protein CASSLVSSGSNNEQFF.